This TCR beta chain was identified in a study of T cell repertoires in cytomegalovirus infection. Study in general: Indications came from public TCR beta signatures; they pointed to CMV infection and to a matching HLA type.

Study-level points and caveats: HLA-C-restricted CMV-specific TCR beta clonotypes prevailed in the ex vivo response. Summed frequency of shared TCR beta families picked out CMV carriers who also had the relevant HLA.

V lost 8 bases, J lost 4 bases, and 9 bases stayed unmatched. Germline lookup yields CDR1 SGHVS and CDR2 FQNEAQ. The CDR3 spans 15 residues. This clonotype showed up many times. No antigen is known for it. Via MiXCR, TCRdb re-called the reads, giving one row per CDR3 protein. The sample yields 270,000 or so distinct CDR3 sequences, over 15% seen once. The material sequenced was CD8+ T cells from PBMCs. The V gene is TRBV7-8, the J gene TRBJ2-2; 8 bases map to TRBD1. The sequence was obtained from a human donor in good health (CMV status not recorded). Some clones in this sample may be carry-over from other donors' samples. CDR3 nucleotide sequence: TGTGCCAGCGGCTGGGGGACAGGAAGCACCGGGGAGCTGTTTTTT. It codes for CASGWGTGSTGELFF.